Listed below are T cell receptor beta chains from one sample, sequenced in a study of blood T cell repertoires in COVID-19. Using immunoSEQ multiplex PCR, the repertoire was profiled, and TCRdb retains in-frame clones only, with some absent. The data contain over 50,000 clones, roughly three quarters of them seen just once; the ten biggest clones take up about 15%. The sample taken for sequencing was peripheral blood. These TCRs come from a human donor with active or convalescent COVID-19. The donor label of this sample is uncertain. Both conserved end residues are part of each CDR3. The D gene is left open where the match is weak. The listing skips clone size in some rows; elsewhere it reads once, few, many or a size class.

CASSQETGVHEQYF,TGTGCCAGCAGCCAAGAGACAGGGGTCCACGAGCAGTACTTC,TRBJ2-7,TRBD1,TRBV16,many
CASSQVGGGRTYEQYF,TGTGCCAGCAGCCAAGTTGGGGGGGGGAGGACCTACGAGCAGTACTTC,TRBJ2-7,TRBD2,TRBV4-2,-
CASSRDSYNEQFF,TGTGCCAGCAGCCGGGACAGCTACAATGAGCAGTTCTTC,TRBJ2-1,TRBD1,TRBV6-2/TRBV6-3,-
CASSGTSGRGGNTGELFF,TGTGCCAGCAGCGGGACTAGCGGGAGAGGGGGGAACACCGGGGAGCTGTTTTTT,TRBJ2-2,TRBD2,TRBV27,-
CASSQSGNEQFF,TGTGCCAGCAGCCAATCGGGGAATGAGCAGTTCTTC,TRBJ2-1,-,TRBV3-1/TRBV3-2,-
CASSFGQINQPQHF,TGTGCCAGCAGTTTCGGACAGATCAATCAGCCCCAGCATTTT,TRBJ1-5,-,TRBV27,-
CASSFTRDNGYTF,TGTGCCAGCAGTTTTACCAGGGATAATGGCTACACCTTC,TRBJ1-2,-,TRBV12-3/TRBV12-4,-
CASSLEGLAGVRATDTQYF,TGTGCCAGCAGCCTCGAAGGGCTAGCGGGAGTTCGGGCCACAGATACGCAGTATTTT,TRBJ2-3,TRBD2,TRBV7-2,few
CASSLRQGARGYTF,TGTGCCAGCAGTTTAAGACAGGGGGCGAGGGGCTACACCTTC,TRBJ1-2,TRBD1,TRBV28,-
CASSSGDRVDAFF,TGTGCCAGCAGTTCCGGGGACAGGGTCGACGCTTTCTTT,TRBJ1-1,TRBD1,TRBV28,-
CASSPGLGQGSTYEQYF,TGTGCCAGCTCACCAGGCCTAGGACAGGGATCAACCTACGAGCAGTACTTC,TRBJ2-7,TRBD1,TRBV18,-
CASTNIDRGAQVYNEQFF,TGTGCCAGCACTAACATCGACAGGGGCGCCCAGGTCTACAATGAGCAGTTCTTC,TRBJ2-1,TRBD1,TRBV27,-
CASSIRLQGNQPQHF,TGTGCCAGTAGTATTCGTCTCCAGGGGAATCAGCCCCAGCATTTT,TRBJ1-5,-,TRBV19,few
CASSLSPNQPQHF,TGTGCCAGCAGTTTGTCTCCTAATCAGCCCCAGCATTTT,TRBJ1-5,-,TRBV12-3/TRBV12-4,-
CSVIPGPATNTEAFF,TGCAGCGTTATACCTGGGCCCGCAACTAACACTGAAGCTTTCTTT,TRBJ1-1,-,TRBV29-1,-
CASSRTGTGDYGYTF,TGTGCCAGTAGCCGCACCGGGACAGGGGACTATGGCTACACCTTC,TRBJ1-2,TRBD1,TRBV19,-
CANPPGLAGGGETQYF,TGCGCCAATCCTCCGGGACTAGCGGGAGGGGGGGAGACCCAGTACTTC,TRBJ2-5,TRBD2,TRBV23-1,-
CASSQEVVRTSGNTIYF,TGTGCCAGCAGCCAAGAAGTAGTGCGAACCTCTGGAAACACCATATATTTT,TRBJ1-3,-,TRBV4-2,-
CASSYSRDRNYGYTF,TGTGCCAGCAGTTACTCGAGGGACAGGAACTATGGCTACACCTTC,TRBJ1-2,TRBD1,TRBV6-5,-
CASSSTGRNEQYF,TGCGCCAGCAGCTCGACAGGGCGGAACGAGCAGTACTTC,TRBJ2-7,TRBD1,TRBV5-1,-
CASSQGREKLFF,TGTGCCAGCAGCCAGGGGCGGGAAAAACTGTTTTTT,TRBJ1-4,-,TRBV3-1/TRBV3-2,-
CASTLGGGYNEQFF,TGTGCCAGCACCCTCGGTGGAGGTTACAATGAGCAGTTCTTC,TRBJ2-1,-,TRBV6-5,-
CASSTGTGGGNEQFF,TGTGCCAGCAGTACAGGGACAGGGGGCGGAAATGAGCAGTTCTTC,TRBJ2-1,TRBD1,TRBV6-5,-
CASSQETVGYTF,TGTGCCAGCAGCCAAGAGACAGTTGGCTACACCTTC,TRBJ1-2,-,TRBV14,-
CASSTTSGRAYEQFF,TGTGCCAGCAGTACGACAAGCGGGAGGGCTTATGAGCAGTTCTTC,TRBJ2-1,TRBD2,TRBV2,-
CAWSSAGQETQYF,TGTGCCTGGAGTTCAGCGGGACAAGAGACCCAGTACTTC,TRBJ2-5,TRBD2,TRBV30,-
CASSSLTGSGDRVDEQFF,TGTGCCAGCAGTTCACTTACGGGCTCAGGGGATAGAGTGGATGAGCAGTTCTTC,TRBJ2-1,-,TRBV27,-
CASSPTGGGPYEQYF,TGTGCCAGCAGCCCCACCGGCGGGGGACCCTACGAGCAGTACTTC,TRBJ2-7,TRBD2,TRBV9,-
CASSHIGTGRGGDYF,TGTGCCAGCAGCCATATCGGGACAGGCCGTGGAGGGGATTACTTC,TRBJ2-7,TRBD1,TRBV7-2,few
CASSLRLAGAEQYF,TGCGCCAGCAGCTTGAGACTAGCGGGAGCCGAGCAGTACTTC,TRBJ2-7,TRBD2,TRBV5-1,few
CASSLAVAGGNEQFF,TGCGCCAGCAGCCTCGCGGTAGCGGGAGGGAATGAGCAGTTCTTC,TRBJ2-1,TRBD2,TRBV5-1,once
CASSQERDLQETQYF,TGTGCCAGCAGCCAAGAGCGGGACCTACAAGAGACCCAGTACTTC,TRBJ2-5,-,TRBV3-1/TRBV3-2,-
CAISGTSGRDTQYF,TGTGCCATCAGTGGGACTAGTGGGCGAGATACGCAGTATTTT,TRBJ2-3,TRBD2,TRBV10-3,-
CASSSACPISTDNEQFF,TGTGCCAGCAGCAGTGCGTGTCCCATTTCCACCGACAATGAGCAGTTCTTC,TRBJ2-1,-,TRBV3-1/TRBV3-2,-
CASTPQAGELFF,TGTGCCAGCACTCCTCAGGCCGGGGAGCTGTTTTTT,TRBJ2-2,-,TRBV19,-
CATSSGSHPEQYF,TGTGCCACTTCTAGCGGGAGTCATCCCGAGCAGTACTTC,TRBJ2-7,TRBD2,TRBV10-3,-
CASSVTSGKRGVTDTQYF,TGTGCCAGCAGCGTTACTAGCGGGAAGAGGGGGGTCACAGATACGCAGTATTTT,TRBJ2-3,TRBD2,TRBV9,-
CASSSGQGLSNTGELFF,TGTGCCAGCAGCTCGGGACAGGGGTTATCGAACACCGGGGAGCTGTTTTTT,TRBJ2-2,TRBD1,TRBV27,-
CASSMGVHQPQHF,TGTGCCAGTAGTATGGGCGTGCATCAGCCCCAGCATTTT,TRBJ1-5,-,TRBV19,few
CAISVGLVNRAEGWNEQFF,TGTGCCATATCCGTGGGTCTCGTGAACAGAGCGGAGGGGTGGAATGAGCAGTTCTTC,TRBJ2-1,-,TRBV24-1,-
CASSPQGVRQPQHF,TGTGCCAGCAGTCCCCAAGGGGTTCGACAGCCCCAGCATTTT,TRBJ1-5,-,TRBV25-1,-
CASSFSGTSEHNEQFF,TGCGCCAGCAGCTTCAGTGGGACTAGCGAACACAATGAGCAGTTCTTC,TRBJ2-1,TRBD2,TRBV5-1,once
CASSAGTAHSGNTIYF,TGCGCCAGCAGCGCGGGGACAGCCCACTCTGGAAACACCATATATTTT,TRBJ1-3,TRBD1,TRBV5-1,-
CASPADGYEQYF,TGTGCCAGCCCAGCGGACGGCTACGAGCAGTACTTC,TRBJ2-7,-,TRBV6-4,-
CASSPNGQAWDGYTF,TGTGCCAGCAGTCCCAACGGACAGGCCTGGGATGGCTACACCTTC,TRBJ1-2,TRBD1,TRBV6-5,few
CASHPGRQRGNTIYF,TGTGCCAGTCATCCTGGGCGCCAAAGAGGAAACACCATATATTTT,TRBJ1-3,-,TRBV19,-
CASSAGGQTYQPQHF,TGTGCCAGCAGCGCCGGGGGACAGACTTATCAGCCCCAGCATTTT,TRBJ1-5,TRBD1,TRBV9,-
CAIRPSGTGTYEQYF,TGTGCCATCAGGCCCTCCGGGACAGGGACCTACGAGCAGTACTTC,TRBJ2-7,TRBD1,TRBV10-3,-
CASSPSGYEQYF,TGTGCCAGCAGCCCCTCGGGCTACGAGCAGTACTTC,TRBJ2-7,-,TRBV7-9,-
CASSRNRVNQETQYF,TGTGCCAGCTCACGGAACAGGGTTAATCAAGAGACCCAGTACTTC,TRBJ2-5,-,TRBV18,few
CASSIEGVWAKNIQYF,TGTGCCAGTAGTATAGAAGGGGTGTGGGCCAAAAACATTCAGTACTTC,TRBJ2-4,-,TRBV19,-
CASSLRTGERSPLHF,TGTGCCAGCAGTCTTCGGACAGGGGAAAGGTCACCCCTCCACTTT,TRBJ1-6,TRBD1,TRBV6-5,few
CASSLQAGDTEAFF,TGTGCCAGCAGCCTTCAGGCCGGGGACACTGAAGCTTTCTTT,TRBJ1-1,-,TRBV7-2,-
CASSAGEFGAEQYF,TGTGCCAGCAGCGCAGGGGAGTTTGGGGCCGAGCAGTACTTC,TRBJ2-7,-,TRBV9,many